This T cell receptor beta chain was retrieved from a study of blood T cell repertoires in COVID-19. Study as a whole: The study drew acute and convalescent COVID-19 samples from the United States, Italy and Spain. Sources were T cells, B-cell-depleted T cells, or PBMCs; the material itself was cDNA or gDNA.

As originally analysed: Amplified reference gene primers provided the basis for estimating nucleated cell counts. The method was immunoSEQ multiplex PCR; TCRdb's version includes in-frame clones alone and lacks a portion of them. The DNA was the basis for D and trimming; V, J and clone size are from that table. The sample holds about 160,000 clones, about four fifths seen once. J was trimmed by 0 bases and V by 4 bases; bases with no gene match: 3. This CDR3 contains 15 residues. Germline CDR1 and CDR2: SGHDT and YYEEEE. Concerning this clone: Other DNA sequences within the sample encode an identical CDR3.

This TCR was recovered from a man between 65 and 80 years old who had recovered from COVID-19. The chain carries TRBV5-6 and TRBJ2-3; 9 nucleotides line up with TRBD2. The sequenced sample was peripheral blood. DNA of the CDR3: TGTGCCAGCAGCCTCACTAGCGGGAGCACAGATACGCAGTATTTT. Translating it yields CASSLTSGSTDTQYF.